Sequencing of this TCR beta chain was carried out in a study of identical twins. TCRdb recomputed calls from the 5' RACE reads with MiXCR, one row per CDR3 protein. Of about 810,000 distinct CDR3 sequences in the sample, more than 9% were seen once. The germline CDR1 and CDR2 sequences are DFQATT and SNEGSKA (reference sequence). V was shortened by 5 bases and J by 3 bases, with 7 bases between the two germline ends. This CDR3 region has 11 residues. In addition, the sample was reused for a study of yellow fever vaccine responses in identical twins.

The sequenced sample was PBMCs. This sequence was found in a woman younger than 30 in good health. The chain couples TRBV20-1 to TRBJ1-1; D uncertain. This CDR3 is CSASQYTEAFF. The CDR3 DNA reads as TGCAGTGCTTCACAGTACACTGAAGCTTTCTTT.